Listed below are T cell receptor beta chains from one sample, sequenced in a study of blood T cell repertoires in COVID-19. Method: immunoSEQ multiplex PCR; TCRdb's copy keeps in-frame clones and lacks some. Of around 140,000 clones in the sample, roughly 84% were seen once. Source material: peripheral blood. These receptor sequences come from a man between 60 and 70 years old with active or convalescent COVID-19. Each CDR3 is given without its conserved first and last residue. Each record gives: J gene, CDR3 length, V gene, clone size, CDR3 protein. Size values are once, few and many counts, or a class for expanded clones, and some rows have none.

TRBJ2-2	13	TRBV24-1	once	ATSDLLGSTGELF
TRBJ1-5	12	TRBV6-1	NA	ASSEAIGAQPQH
TRBJ2-1	12	TRBV29-1	NA	SVFLQGARNEQF
TRBJ1-2	11	TRBV2	NA	ASSGQGDYGYT
TRBJ1-1	12	TRBV21-1	NA	ASSKARVASEAF
TRBJ1-6	14	TRBV20-1	NA	SASAGSNSYNSPLH
TRBJ1-3	13	TRBV19	NA	ASSTTAYSGNTIY
TRBJ1-2	13	TRBV5-1	NA	ASSPPGQGRYGYT
TRBJ2-2	14	TRBV27	once	ASRPKTGTNTGELF
TRBJ1-1	10	TRBV6-2/TRBV6-3	NA	ASSYPRTEAF
TRBJ1-1	17	TRBV2	NA	ASRDLDGVRGPRNTEAF
TRBJ1-5	15	TRBV19	NA	ASSMVALAGGNQPQH
TRBJ1-1	11	TRBV10-1	many	ASSSRGGTEAF
TRBJ1-1	11	TRBV2	few	ASSLTGRPEAF
TRBJ2-2	14	TRBV4-3	NA	ASSQEPSGYTGELF
TRBJ2-5	13	TRBV10-3	NA	AISESGHRQETQY
TRBJ2-7	12	TRBV4-3	NA	ASSQDRDRAEQY
TRBJ1-5	15	TRBV6-2/TRBV6-3	once	ASSYSGLGTLNQPQH
TRBJ1-4	13	TRBV4-1	few	ASSQVGGTDEKLF
TRBJ2-5	12	TRBV2	NA	ASSLQGAGETQY
TRBJ1-1	13	TRBV27	NA	ASSFDRGLLRSAF
TRBJ1-2	11	TRBV30	NA	AWSADRGYGYT
TRBJ1-2	10	TRBV11-2	few	ASSFEGYGYT
TRBJ1-2	11	TRBV5-1	few	ASGQGFGYGYT
TRBJ1-4	11	TRBV30	NA	AYAQGAHEKLF
TRBJ2-3	14	TRBV19	NA	ASSIAASGVGDTQY
TRBJ1-1	11	TRBV16	NA	ASSQDRVTEAF
TRBJ1-6	12	TRBV2	NA	ASSKGTGASPLH
TRBJ2-2	14	TRBV18	NA	ASSPASGRNTGELF
TRBJ1-1	11	TRBV27	NA	ASSFGLSSEAF
TRBJ1-1	13	TRBV18	NA	ASSVSTGLNTEAF
TRBJ2-1	14	TRBV19	NA	ASKGISGADYNEQF
TRBJ2-3	13	TRBV5-4	NA	ASSLAQRWGDTQY
TRBJ1-4	12	TRBV30	NA	AWSVVRSNEKLF
TRBJ1-4	12	TRBV7-2	NA	ASSLDRNNEKLF
TRBJ1-2	12	TRBV6-1	NA	ASSEGRESYGYT
TRBJ1-1	11	TRBV10-1	many	ASSETGATEAF
TRBJ2-3	12	TRBV11-3	NA	ASSLMRGTDTQY
TRBJ2-1	11	TRBV5-1	NA	ASSLGTGEREF
TRBJ1-1	10	TRBV30	NA	AWRRINTEAF
TRBJ2-3	16	TRBV4-3	once	ASSPAPGLAASTDTQY